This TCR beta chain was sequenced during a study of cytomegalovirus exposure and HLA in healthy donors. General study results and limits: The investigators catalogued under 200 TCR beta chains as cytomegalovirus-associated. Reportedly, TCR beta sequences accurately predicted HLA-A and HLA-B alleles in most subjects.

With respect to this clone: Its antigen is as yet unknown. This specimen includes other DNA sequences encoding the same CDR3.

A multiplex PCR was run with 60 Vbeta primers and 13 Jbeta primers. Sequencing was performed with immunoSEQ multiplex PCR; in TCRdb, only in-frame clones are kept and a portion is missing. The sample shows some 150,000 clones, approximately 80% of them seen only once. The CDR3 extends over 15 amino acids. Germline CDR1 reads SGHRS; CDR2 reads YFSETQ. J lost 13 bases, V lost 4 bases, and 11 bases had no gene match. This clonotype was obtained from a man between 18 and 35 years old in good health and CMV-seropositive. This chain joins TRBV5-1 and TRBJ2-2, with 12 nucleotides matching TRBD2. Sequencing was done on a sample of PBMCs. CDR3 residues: CASSMSLAGGQWLFF. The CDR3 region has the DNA TGCGCCAGCAGCATGTCACTAGCGGGAGGCCAATGGCTGTTTTTT.